A single count supports the clone carrying this T cell receptor (beta chain). Its antigen remains unknown. Using immunoSEQ multiplex PCR, the repertoire was profiled, and TCRdb retains in-frame clones only, with some absent. The table shows fewer than 40,000 clones, with approximately 90% occurring only once. The J segment lost 4 bases and the V segment lost 0 bases, leaving 3 bases of the junction unmatched. CDR3 length equals 15 residues. Germline assignment: CDR1 LGHNA and CDR2 YSLEER. These data originate in a study of OX40 agonist ivuxolimab in advanced cancers. Study-level points and caveats: Fewer expanded clones were found on average in CD4+ than in CD8+ T cells. At 0.1 to 3.0 mg/kg, CD4+ and CD8+ blood T cells expanded clonally by week 6. Undetermined was the antigen specificity of the expanded peripheral T cells.

The receptor was derived from an adult with an advanced solid tumor such as melanoma, head and neck, liver or kidney cancer. The rearrangement uses TRBV4-3 and TRBJ2-3; 8 positions agree with TRBD2. This material consisted of CD4+ or CD8+ T cells sorted from blood, taken in a trial of the OX40 agonist ivuxolimab. CDR3 protein: CASSQDRGGADTQYF. Written as DNA, the CDR3 is TGCGCCAGCAGCCAAGATCGGGGGGGAGCAGATACGCAGTATTTT.